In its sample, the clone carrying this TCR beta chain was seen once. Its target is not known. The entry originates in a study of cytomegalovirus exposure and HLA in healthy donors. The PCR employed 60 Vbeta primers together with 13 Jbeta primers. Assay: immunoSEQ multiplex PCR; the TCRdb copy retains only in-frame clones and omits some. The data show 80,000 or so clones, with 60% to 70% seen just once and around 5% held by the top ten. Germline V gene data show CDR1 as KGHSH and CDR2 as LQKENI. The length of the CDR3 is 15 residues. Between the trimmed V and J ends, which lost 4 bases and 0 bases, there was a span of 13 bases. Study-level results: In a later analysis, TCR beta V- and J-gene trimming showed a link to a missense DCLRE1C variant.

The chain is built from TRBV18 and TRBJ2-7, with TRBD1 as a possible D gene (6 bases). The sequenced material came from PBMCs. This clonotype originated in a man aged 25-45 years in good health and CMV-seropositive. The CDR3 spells CASSLEQGSSYEQYF. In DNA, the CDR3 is TGTGCCAGCTCACTTGAACAGGGAAGCTCCTACGAGCAGTACTTC. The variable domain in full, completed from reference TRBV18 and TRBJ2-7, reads NAGVMQNPRHLVRRRGQEARLRCSPMKGHSHVYWYRQLPEEGLKFMVYLQKENIIDESGMPKERFSAEFPKEGPSILRIQQVVRGDSAAYFCASSLEQGSSYEQYFGPGTRLTVT.